The 17 T cell receptor beta chains reported below all come from one sample, sequenced in a study of blood T cell repertoires in COVID-19. Sequencing was performed with immunoSEQ multiplex PCR; in TCRdb, only in-frame clones are kept and a portion is missing. The table shows 200,000 to 250,000 clones, with 88% occurring only once. The sequencing sample was made of PBMCs or T cells enriched from blood (not recorded which). Receptors were obtained from a woman aged 45-65 years with acute COVID-19.

The chain uses TRBV18 and TRBJ1-2; 9 nucleotides line up with TRBD1. The CDR3 consists of 16 residues. The trim removed 1 base at V and 5 bases at J, leaving 8 bases unmatched. Germline assignment: CDR1 KGHSH and CDR2 LQKENI. The CDR3 coding sequence is TGTGCCAGCTCACCACGGGGACAGGGAGGGGATTATGGCTACACCTTC. As protein: CASSPRGQGGDYGYTF.

The genes are TRBV7-8 and TRBJ1-2; 8 bases map to TRBD1. CDR3 length equals 17 residues. CDR1 and CDR2 (germline): SGHVS, FQNEAQ. V lost 5 bases to trimming and J lost 3 bases; unmatched junction nucleotides: 14. CDR3 in DNA: TGTGCCAGCAGCCCCCTAGCGAGGACAGGGAATCACTATGGCTACACCTTC. This codes for CASSPLARTGNHYGYTF.

The V gene is TRBV5-1, the J gene TRBJ2-7; D uncertain. CDR3 length: 12 amino acids. Per germline, CDR1 SGHRS and CDR2 YFSETQ. V lost 0 bases and J lost 3, with 4 bases in between. The CDR3 loop is CASSLDGYEQYF. The CDR3 DNA reads as TGCGCCAGCAGCTTGGACGGCTACGAGCAGTACTTC.

V is TRBV6-1 and J is TRBJ2-3; 8 bases match TRBD2. This CDR3 comprises 17 residues. Germline V lookup: CDR1 MNHNS, CDR2 SASEGT. V was clipped by 1 base and J by 6 bases; unmatched bases: 12. As DNA, the CDR3 is TGTGCCAGCAGTGAAGGGGTTAGCGGGAATCCTCGTGATACGCAGTATTTT. It encodes CASSEGVSGNPRDTQYF.

This chain uses TRBV11-3 with TRBJ1-4, with 8 bases aligning to TRBD1. The V gene end was trimmed by 5 bases and the J gene end by 8 bases; junction bases not matched to a gene: 4. The CDR3 covers 13 residues. Germline CDR1 and CDR2: SGHNT and YENEEA. CDR3 nucleotides: TGTGCCAGCAGCGCGACAGGGGAGGAAAAACTGTTTTTT. Translated, it gives CASSATGEEKLFF. The full variable domain, in which reference TRBV11-3 and TRBJ1-4 provide the parts outside the CDR3, is EAGVVQSPRYKIIEKKQPVAFWCNPISGHNTLYWYLQNLGQGPELLIRYENEEAVDDSQLPKDRFSAERLKGVDSTLKIQPAELGDSAVYLCASSATGEEKLFFGSGTQLSVL.

The rearrangement joins TRBV5-1 to TRBJ2-5; weak D call: TRBD1 (6 bases). The V gene lost 0 bases and the J gene lost 5 bases, with 11 bases spanning the gap. The CDR3 has 14 amino acids. Germline CDR1 SGHRS, CDR2 YFSETQ. The DNA of the CDR3 is TGCGCCAGCAGCTTGGGAGGGGGAAGCGAGACCCAGTACTTC. This sequence encodes CASSLGGGSETQYF.

J is TRBJ1-3 and V is TRBV27; 7 bases agree with TRBD1. Looked up from germline, CDR1 is MNHEY and CDR2 is SMNVEV (reference sequence). This CDR3 contains 17 residues. With V trimmed by 5 bases and J by 1 base, 11 bases remained unmatched. The CDR3 sequence is CASSPHRGYRSGNTIYF. The DNA of the CDR3 is TGTGCCAGCAGTCCCCACAGGGGATATAGGTCTGGAAACACCATATATTTT.

The sample holds a few counts of this clone. This chain uses TRBV5-1 with TRBJ1-4; 9 bases are a match to TRBD1. Germline CDR1 reads SGHRS; CDR2 reads YFSETQ. V lost 1 base, J lost 3 bases, and 7 bases stayed unmatched. The CDR3 spans 17 residues. Here the CDR3 DNA reads TGCGCCAGCAGCTTGAGACAGGGGGACTTTCCTAATGAAAAACTGTTTTTT. Its protein product is CASSLRQGDFPNEKLFF.

The chain links TRBV27 to TRBJ1-6, with TRBD1 matching 8 bases. Per germline, CDR1 MNHEY and CDR2 SMNVEV (reference sequence). Unmatched junction bases numbered 16, after V lost 5 bases and J lost 10 bases. This CDR3 has 17 amino acids. CDR3 in amino acids: CASSTTSRDRKNSPLHF. CDR3 coding DNA: TGTGCCAGCAGTACAACGTCTCGGGACAGGAAAAACTCACCCCTCCACTTT.

The V and J genes are TRBV11-3 and TRBJ2-1; 7 nucleotides agree with TRBD2. The CDR3 extends over 15 amino acids. V shed 1 base and J 5 bases; nucleotides not matched to a gene: 5. Germline-derived CDR1 and CDR2 are SGHNT and YENEEA. The CDR3 sequence is CASSLAGRANNEQFF. CDR3 bases: TGTGCCAGCAGCTTAGCAGGGAGGGCTAACAATGAGCAGTTCTTC. Drawing the rest from reference TRBV11-3 and TRBJ2-1, the complete variable domain is EAGVVQSPRYKIIEKKQPVAFWCNPISGHNTLYWYLQNLGQGPELLIRYENEEAVDDSQLPKDRFSAERLKGVDSTLKIQPAELGDSAVYLCASSLAGRANNEQFFGPGTRLTVL.

The chain combines TRBV5-1 with TRBJ2-7; unclear D gene. Trimming removed 4 bases from V and 7 bases from J, with 15 bases in between. The germline CDR1 and CDR2 sequences are SGHRS and YFSETQ. The CDR3 contains 13 residues. DNA for the CDR3: TGCGCCAGCAGCGATATGGGCCCTCGGGAGCAGTACTTC. It yields the protein CASSDMGPREQYF.

This sequence joins TRBV7-6 and TRBJ1-3; D not certain. The CDR3 totals 15 residues. V lost 5 bases and J lost 0, with 11 bases in between. The germline gives CDR1 SGHVS, CDR2 FNYEAQ. The chain's CDR3 is CASSRQPSSGNTIYF. The DNA for the CDR3 is TGTGCCAGCAGCCGACAACCGAGCTCTGGAAACACCATATATTTT.

The chain is built from TRBV19 and TRBJ1-5; TRBD1 aligns across 8 bases. Germline CDR1 and CDR2: LNHDA and SQIVND (reference sequence). The V segment lost 5 bases and the J segment 8 bases; nucleotides outside the gene matches: 11. The CDR3 has 15 amino acids. The CDR3 loop reads CASSSGAGGHEPQHF. DNA for the CDR3: TGTGCCAGTAGTTCAGGAGCAGGGGGCCACGAGCCCCAGCATTTT.

The rearrangement links TRBV28 to TRBJ2-6; D is possibly TRBD1 (6 bases). The V gene lost 8 bases and the J gene lost 1 base, with 15 bases spanning the gap. The CDR3 is made up of 16 amino acids. CDR1 MDHEN and CDR2 SYDVKM come from the germline V gene. Here the CDR3 reads CASQGTGSSGANVLTF. DNA for the CDR3: TGTGCCAGCCAAGGTACAGGGAGTTCTGGGGCCAACGTCCTGACTTTC.

The chain carries TRBV9 and TRBJ2-1; TRBD1 matches 9 bases. CDR3 length equals 15 residues. Germline CDR1 is SGDLS and CDR2 is YYNGEE. The V and J ends lost 4 bases and 4 bases, in that order; junction bases with no gene match: 6. CDR3 in amino acids: CASSSRQGGYNEQFF. The CDR3 DNA follows: TGTGCCAGCAGCTCTAGACAGGGGGGGTACAATGAGCAGTTCTTC.

The chain carries TRBV18 and TRBJ2-1; D is unresolved. The germline gives CDR1 KGHSH, CDR2 LQKENI. The length of the CDR3 is 14 residues. Trimming pared 5 bases from V and 3 bases from J, leaving 11 bases between. The CDR3 is CASSSGDGYNEQFF. The CDR3, as DNA: TGTGCCAGCTCAAGTGGAGACGGCTACAATGAGCAGTTCTTC. The whole variable domain, filled in from reference TRBV18 and TRBJ2-1, reads NAGVMQNPRHLVRRRGQEARLRCSPMKGHSHVYWYRQLPEEGLKFMVYLQKENIIDESGMPKERFSAEFPKEGPSILRIQQVVRGDSAAYFCASSSGDGYNEQFFGPGTRLTVL.

The CDR3 region is CASSPRFPSGRATGELFF. CDR3 nucleotide sequence: TGTGCCAGCAGCCCTAGGTTCCCTAGCGGGAGGGCCACCGGGGAGCTGTTTTTT. The chain recombines TRBV21-1 with TRBJ2-2; the D segment call TRBD2 is taken from the table without a DNA check. TRBV21-1 is labeled a pseudogene. This CDR3 has 18 residues.